This T cell receptor (beta chain) was sequenced for a study of OX40 agonist ivuxolimab in advanced cancers. Assay used: immunoSEQ multiplex PCR; TCRdb lists only in-frame clones, some missing. The profile shows fewer than 80,000 clones, approximately 90% of them singletons. CDR1 and CDR2 from the germline V gene are SGHVS and FQNEAQ. There are 14 residues in the CDR3. The trim removed 5 bases at V and 5 bases at J, leaving 5 bases unmatched. The material sequenced was CD4+ or CD8+ T cells sorted from blood, taken in a trial of the OX40 agonist ivuxolimab. This TCR derives from an adult with an advanced solid tumor such as melanoma, head and neck, liver or kidney cancer. The V and J genes are TRBV7-8 and TRBJ2-5; 10 bases line up with TRBD1. CDR3 DNA: TGTGCCAGCAGCCCCGGGACAGGGGCCGAGACCCAGTACTTC. Its translation: CASSPGTGAETQYF.